A single sample gave rise to the 30 T cell receptor beta chains below, sequenced in a study of blood T cell repertoires in COVID-19 (TCRdb year 2020). Library method: the immunoSEQ multiplex PCR assay. TCRdb obtained this table from immuneACCESS and retained in-frame rearrangements with V and J assigned. These tables miss some clones; where compared with another copy, unresolved V genes account for less than half of the shortfall, and the remainder is unexplained. For this sample the table gives 55,000 to 80,000 clones, of which around 85% were detected only once. The top ten hold around 20% of the sample. Sequenced sample: peripheral blood. The source is a woman older than 75 with active or convalescent COVID-19.

CDR3 residues: CASSGAQGAGGNTIYF. CDR3 in DNA: TGTGCCAGCAGTGGGGCCCAGGGGGCCGGTGGAAACACCATATATTTT. The chain links TRBV2 to TRBJ1-3; 8 positions agree with TRBD1. Germline CDR1 and CDR2: SNHLY and FYNNEI. This CDR3 has 16 amino acids. V lost 4 bases and J lost 3; bases outside the gene matches: 8.

In its sample, this clone was seen a few times. V gene TRBV5-1 combines with J gene TRBJ1-4; TRBD1 agrees at 9 bases. The CDR3 is 14 amino acids. J lost 8 bases, V lost 4 bases, and 6 bases had no gene match. Germline V gene lookup returns CDR1 SGHRS and CDR2 YFSETQ. CDR3 in amino acids: CASSRGQGSEKLFF. CDR3 nucleotides: TGCGCCAGCAGCCGGGGACAGGGAAGCGAAAAACTGTTTTTT.

The V gene is TRBV15, the J gene TRBJ1-5; TRBD1 aligns across 9 bases. CDR1 and CDR2 (germline): LNHNV, YYDKDF (reference sequence). This CDR3 has 15 amino acids. With V trimmed by 7 bases and J by 4 bases, 8 bases remained unmatched. CDR3 coding DNA: TGTGCCACCACCAAAGACAGGGGGATGAATCAGCCCCAGCATTTT. Encoded protein: CATTKDRGMNQPQHF.

The V call is TRBV14, the J call TRBJ1-6; D remains ambiguous. V was shortened by 2 bases and J by 10 bases, with 15 bases between the two germline ends. This CDR3 contains 15 residues. The germline V gene encodes CDR1 SGHDN and CDR2 FVKESK. CDR3 residues: CASSQLRGYRSPLHF. CDR3 sequence (DNA): TGTGCCAGCAGCCAATTGCGGGGTTATCGCTCACCCCTCCACTTT.

The chain carries TRBV14 and TRBJ1-6; D remains unclear. Germline V CDR1 and CDR2: SGHDN, FVKESK. The V end lost 6 bases, the J end lost 10 bases, and 10 bases lay between the germline ends. The CDR3 loop spans 12 amino acids. DNA of the CDR3: TGTGCCAGCAGTTCGGGGTACTCACCCCTCCACTTT. As protein: CASSSGYSPLHF.

This clone has a handful of counts. The J gene is TRBJ1-4, the V gene TRBV5-1; 7 bases fit TRBD1. This CDR3 spans 16 amino acids. With V trimmed by 1 base and J by 8 bases, 11 bases remained unmatched. Per the germline V gene, CDR1 is SGHRS and CDR2 is YFSETQ. CDR3 bases: TGCGCCAGCAGCTTGAATTCTAGGGGGCATGGGGAAAAACTGTTTTTT. This gives the protein CASSLNSRGHGEKLFF.

This chain joins TRBV29-1 and TRBJ1-3; D is unresolved. Deletions cut 4 bases from V and 2 bases from J, with 6 bases between. The CDR3 is 12 amino acids. Germline assignment: CDR1 SQVTM and CDR2 ANQGSEA. The CDR3 DNA reads as TGCAGCGTTGCAGACGCTGGAAACACCATATATTTT. Protein product: CSVADAGNTIYF.

The chain combines TRBV15 with TRBJ1-4; D not certain. V was cut by 0 bases and J by 8 bases, with 13 bases left in between. This CDR3 contains 15 residues. Per germline, CDR1 LNHNV and CDR2 YYDKDF (reference sequence). This CDR3 is CATSRDGGPSEKLFF. CDR3 nucleotide sequence: TGTGCCACCAGCAGAGACGGCGGGCCTTCAGAAAAACTGTTTTTT.

This sequence joins TRBV7-8 and TRBJ2-7; D may be TRBD1 (5 bases). Germline lookup yields CDR1 SGHVS and CDR2 FQNEAQ. The CDR3 runs to 13 residues. The ends were cut back, 5 bases at V and 2 bases at J, with 10 bases in the middle. The CDR3 DNA is TGTGCCAGCAGCCATGGACATACCTACGAGCAGTACTTC. Encoded protein: CASSHGHTYEQYF.

The chain joins TRBV5-6 to TRBJ1-1; no clear D gene. There are 15 residues in the CDR3. V shed 3 bases and J shed 1 base, with 13 bases lying between them. Germline CDR1 reads SGHDT; CDR2 reads YYEEEE. In DNA, the CDR3 is TGTGCCAGCAGCTACGGGGTGCCCCCGAACACTGAAGCTTTCTTT. Its translation is CASSYGVPPNTEAFF.

The chain is built from TRBV5-1 and TRBJ1-5, with 8 bases that match TRBD1. This CDR3 spans 14 amino acids. Losses at the gene ends were 1 base for V and 4 bases for J; bases not matched to a gene: 1. CDR1 and CDR2 (germline): SGHRS, YFSETQ. In nucleotides, the CDR3 is TGCGCCAGCAGCTTGACAGGGGGTAATCAGCCCCAGCATTTT. Its translation: CASSLTGGNQPQHF.

The chain is built from TRBV6-1 and TRBJ1-5; D ambiguous. Trimming left V 1 base short and J 5 bases short, with 12 bases between. Germline V gene data show CDR1 as MNHNS and CDR2 as SASEGT. This CDR3 region has 15 residues. CDR3 DNA sequence: TGTGCCAGCAGTGAAGTAGCGGGGTGGGATCAGCCCCAGCATTTT. This sequence encodes CASSEVAGWDQPQHF.

This chain links TRBV29-1 with TRBJ1-1, with D tentatively TRBD1 (6 bases). CDR3 length: 11 amino acids. The V gene's germline CDR1 is SQVTM and CDR2 ANQGSEA. V lost 7 bases, J lost 6 bases, and 12 bases lay in between. CDR3 DNA sequence: TGCAGCGGTGACAGGTATCCTGAAGCTTTCTTT. Translation gives CSGDRYPEAFF.

V gene TRBV19 combines with J gene TRBJ1-5; 8 bases are shared with TRBD1. The V gene end was trimmed by 5 bases and the J gene end by 5 bases; junction bases not matched to a gene: 8. CDR1 is LNHDA and CDR2 is SQIVND in the germline V gene (reference sequence). CDR3 length equals 15 residues. This CDR3 is CASSSTGAPYQPQHF. DNA for the CDR3: TGTGCCAGTAGTTCGACAGGGGCCCCTTATCAGCCCCAGCATTTT.

The J gene is TRBJ1-2, the V gene TRBV7-8; TRBD1 aligns across 7 bases. Germline-derived CDR1 and CDR2 are SGHVS and FQNEAQ. This CDR3 has 14 amino acids. After removal of 2 bases from V and 4 bases from J, the junction contained 4 bases not matched to a gene. In DNA form, the CDR3 reads TGTGCCAGCAGCTTACAGGGGGACAGCTATGGCTACACCTTC. Translation: CASSLQGDSYGYTF.

This chain uses TRBV11-3 with TRBJ2-2; a weak D match, TRBD1 (6 bases). The CDR3 length is 17 residues. V lost 5 bases to trimming and J lost 0 bases, with 16 bases between them. Germline lookup yields CDR1 SGHNT and CDR2 YENEEA. CDR3 coding DNA: TGTGCCAGCAGCGCCGCCCGGGACACCGCGAACACCGGGGAGCTGTTTTTT. It encodes CASSAARDTANTGELFF.

V and J are TRBV27 and TRBJ2-2, with a weak D call TRBD2 (7 bases). There are 16 residues in the CDR3. V lost 6 bases and J lost 9, with 23 bases in between. The germline gives CDR1 MNHEY, CDR2 SMNVEV (reference sequence). CDR3 residues: CASSPSARGAVRELFF. The CDR3 nucleotides are TGTGCCAGCAGCCCCAGTGCCCGGGGGGCGGTCCGGGAGCTGTTTTTT.

This clone was seen just once. The chain is built from TRBV5-1 and TRBJ1-6, with TRBD1 matching over 7 bases. CDR3 length: 17 amino acids. V was pared by 4 bases and J by 6 bases, with 13 bases of the junction left unmatched. Germline CDR1 and CDR2: SGHRS and YFSETQ. CDR3 amino acids: CASSPSDRANSNSPLHF. The DNA for the CDR3 is TGCGCCAGCAGCCCCAGCGACAGGGCGAACTCTAATTCACCCCTCCACTTT.

This chain links TRBV5-1 with TRBJ1-2, with D possibly being TRBD1 (6 bases). Trimming removed 4 bases from V and 4 bases from J, with 14 bases in between. The CDR3 loop spans 14 amino acids. Germline CDR1 is SGHRS and CDR2 is YFSETQ. DNA of the CDR3: TGCGCCAGCAGCCCAGGGGCCGAGGGCTATGGCTACACCTTC. Its translation is CASSPGAEGYGYTF.

The CDR3 DNA is TGCGCCAGCACTAGCGGGAACCAAGAGACCCAGTACTTC. Protein sequence: CASTSGNQETQYF. The chain carries TRBV5-1 and TRBJ2-5; 9 positions match TRBD2. The V and J ends lost 6 bases and 0 bases, in that order; junction bases with no gene match: 0. This CDR3 contains 13 residues. Germline CDR1 is SGHRS and CDR2 is YFSETQ. Full variable domain (remainder filled in from reference TRBV5-1 and TRBJ2-5): KAGVTQTPRYLIKTRGQQVTLSCSPISGHRSVSWYQQTPGQGLQFLFEYFSETQRNKGNFPGRFSGRQFSNSRSEMNVSTLELGDSALYLCASTSGNQETQYFGPGTRLLVL.

This chain joins TRBV9 and TRBJ2-7; 9 nucleotides align to TRBD1. Trimming cost V 3 bases and J 2 bases; bases outside gene matches: 6. There are 15 residues in the CDR3. CDR1 is SGDLS and CDR2 is YYNGEE in the germline V gene. As DNA, the CDR3 is TGTGCCAGCAGCGGCGGACAGGGGCGAGCCTACGAGCAGTACTTC. It translates to CASSGGQGRAYEQYF. The full variable domain, rest sourced from reference TRBV9 and TRBJ2-7, is DSGVTQTPKHLITATGQRVTLRCSPRSGDLSVYWYQQSLDQGLQFLIQYYNGEERAKGNILERFSAQQFPDLHSELNLSSLELGDSALYFCASSGGQGRAYEQYFGPGTRLTVT.

The J gene is TRBJ1-2, the V gene TRBV5-5, with D uncertain. V lost 0 bases and J lost 1, with 7 bases in between. Germline V gene sequence: CDR1 SGHKS, CDR2 YYEKEE (reference sequence). This CDR3 is 14 amino acids long. The DNA for the CDR3 is TGTGCCAGCAGCTTGGGTACGGTTAACTATGGCTACACCTTC. Encoded protein: CASSLGTVNYGYTF.

The chain recombines TRBV19 with TRBJ2-7, with 10 bases identical to TRBD2. Losses at the gene ends were 6 bases for V and 12 bases for J; bases not matched to a gene: 8. Per the germline V gene, CDR1 is LNHDA and CDR2 is SQIVND (reference sequence). The CDR3 is 12 amino acids. The CDR3 loop reads CASRRSGGATYF. The CDR3 region has the DNA TGTGCCAGTAGGCGGAGCGGGGGGGCAACGTACTTC.

The chain combines TRBV11-3 with TRBJ1-1; no clear D. The CDR3 sequence is 12 residues long. V lost 5 bases, J lost 8 bases, and 12 bases lay in between. Germline-derived CDR1 and CDR2 are SGHNT and YENEEA. CDR3 amino acids: CASSLHAGEAFF. CDR3 nucleotides: TGTGCCAGCAGCCTTCACGCAGGAGAAGCTTTCTTT.

This chain joins TRBV2 and TRBJ2-1; 10 positions match TRBD2. This CDR3 spans 15 amino acids. CDR1 is SNHLY, CDR2 FYNNEI, per germline. V lost 6 bases and J lost 5; bases outside the gene matches: 7. The CDR3 protein is CASSPTSGVNNEQFF. CDR3 in DNA: TGTGCCAGCAGCCCAACTAGCGGGGTAAACAATGAGCAGTTCTTC.

The chain combines TRBV7-3 with TRBJ2-2, with D perhaps matching TRBD1 (6 bases). Germline-derived CDR1 and CDR2 are SGHTA and FQGTGA. The CDR3 has 14 amino acids. V lost 0 bases, J lost 5 bases, and 7 bases lay in between. In DNA, the CDR3 is TGTGCCAGCAGCTTAACGGGGGCAACCGGGGAGCTGTTTTTT. This sequence encodes CASSLTGATGELFF.

This chain joins TRBV11-3 and TRBJ1-1, with a possible D match to TRBD1 (6 bases). Germline V CDR1 and CDR2: SGHNT, YENEEA. This CDR3 is 15 amino acids long. V gave up 3 bases and J gave up 0 bases, with 11 bases separating them. CDR3 residues: CASSFGGRMNTEAFF. The CDR3 region has the DNA TGTGCCAGCAGCTTCGGGGGGCGAATGAACACTGAAGCTTTCTTT.

V usage is TRBV19 and J usage is TRBJ2-6; unclear D gene. V lost 3 bases and J lost 0, with 12 bases in between. CDR3 length equals 17 residues. Germline V lookup: CDR1 LNHDA, CDR2 SQIVND (reference sequence). The chain's CDR3 is CASSMGVTNSGANVLTF. The DNA of the CDR3 is TGTGCCAGTAGTATGGGCGTCACCAACTCTGGGGCCAACGTCCTGACTTTC. Drawing the rest from reference TRBV19 and TRBJ2-6, the complete variable domain is DGGITQSPKYLFRKEGQNVTLSCEQNLNHDAMYWYRQDPGQGLRLIYYSQIVNDFQKGDIAEGYSVSREKKESFPLTVTSAQKNPTAFYLCASSMGVTNSGANVLTFGAGSRLTVL.

The chain has TRBV7-9 and TRBJ1-1; D gene uncertain. The length of the CDR3 is 14 residues. Germline loops: CDR1 SEHNR, CDR2 FQNEAQ (reference sequence). V shed 1 base and J shed 5 bases, with 11 bases lying between them. CDR3 sequence (DNA): TGTGCCAGCAGCTTAGGTGAACGAGTTACTGAAGCTTTCTTT. Residues: CASSLGERVTEAFF.

This sequence joins TRBV5-1 and TRBJ1-2; TRBD1 aligns across 8 bases. Germline lookup yields CDR1 SGHRS and CDR2 YFSETQ. Unmatched junction bases numbered 10, after V lost 2 bases and J lost 4 bases. This CDR3 spans 16 amino acids. The CDR3 is CASSLADGQGAYGYTF. The CDR3 DNA follows: TGCGCCAGCAGCTTAGCCGACGGACAGGGTGCCTATGGCTACACCTTC.